Described below is a single T cell receptor beta chain sequence and its context. Antigen: not known. This entry belongs to a study of T cell repertoires in cytomegalovirus infection. As for the study in general: The authors used CMV epitopes that were HLA-C-restricted (recently identified) and HLA-B-restricted (well studied). Matching HLA type, along with CMV infection, was indicated by public TCR beta signatures. Whole-study results and caveats: The ex vivo response was dominated by HLA-C-restricted CMV-specific TCR beta clonotypes. Carriers of CMV and the relevant HLA type were discriminated by public TCR beta frequency.

Germline values: CDR1 SEHNR, CDR2 FQNEAQ (reference sequence). This CDR3 comprises 15 residues. V lost 2 bases, J lost 3 bases, and 10 bases lay in between. MiXCR, applied by TCRdb to the reads, yields one record per CDR3 protein. The table includes approximately 24,000 distinct CDR3 sequences, 22% detected once. The receptor's source is a human donor in good health (CMV status not recorded). Some clones in this sample may be carry-over from other donors' samples. The rearrangement uses TRBV7-9 and TRBJ1-4; D is undetermined. The input for sequencing was CD8+ T cells from cultured PBMCs, taken from culture after CMV antigen stimulation. CDR3 amino acids: CASSLSSSANEKLFF. CDR3 DNA: TGTGCCAGCAGCTTATCCAGTTCTGCTAATGAAAAACTGTTTTTT.